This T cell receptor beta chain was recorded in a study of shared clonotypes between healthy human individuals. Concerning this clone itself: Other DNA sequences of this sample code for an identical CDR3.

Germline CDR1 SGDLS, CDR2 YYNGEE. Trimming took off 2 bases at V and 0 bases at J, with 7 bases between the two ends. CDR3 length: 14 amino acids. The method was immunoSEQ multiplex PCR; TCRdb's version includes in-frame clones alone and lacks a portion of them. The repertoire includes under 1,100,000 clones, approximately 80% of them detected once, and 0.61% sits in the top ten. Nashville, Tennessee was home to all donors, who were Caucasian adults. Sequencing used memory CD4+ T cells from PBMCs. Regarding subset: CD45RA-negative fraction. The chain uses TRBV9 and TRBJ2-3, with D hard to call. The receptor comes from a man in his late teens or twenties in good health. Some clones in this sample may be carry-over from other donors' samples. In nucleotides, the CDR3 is TGTGCCAGCAGCGTGTTGCCTAGCACAGATACGCAGTATTTT. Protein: CASSVLPSTDTQYF.